Each of the 2 T cell receptor beta chains below was sequenced from the same sample in a study of T cells in Graves' hyperthyroidism and ophthalmopathy. RNA transcripts provided the source from which TCR beta CDR3 regions were amplified. The HTBI primer set was used in a first-round RT-PCR of the TCR CDR3. TCRdb reprocessed the multiplex PCR reads via MiXCR and lists one record per CDR3 protein. The data hold 490,000 or so distinct CDR3 sequences, with 22% observed a single time. The sequencing input was blood. Receptors originate from a woman aged 65 to 85 with Graves' ophthalmopathy.

This clonotype was counted many times. The rearrangement links TRBV12-3 or TRBV12-4 to TRBJ1-2; no clear D gene. Trimming cost V 6 bases and J 4 bases, with 12 bases left between them. CDR3 length: 13 amino acids. CDR3 region: CASRLGGSYGYTF. As DNA, the CDR3 is TGTGCCAGCAGGCTTGGCGGAAGCTATGGCTACACCTTC.

This clonotype has a handful of counts. Possible read error: a much larger clone is one base away. CDR3 in amino acids: CTSSRSYGYTF. The DNA for the CDR3 is TGTACCAGCAGTCGTAGCTATGGCTACACCTTC. The chain employs TRBV12-3 or TRBV12-4 and TRBJ1-2; D not certain. The length of the CDR3 is 11 residues.